The T cell receptor beta chain described here comes from a study of shared clonotypes between healthy human individuals. Only in-frame clones appear in the TCRdb table, and some are missing; sequencing was by immunoSEQ multiplex PCR. The profile covers 630,000 or so clones, with roughly 98% appearing a single time and approximately 0.3% taken by the ten largest. The germline V gene has CDR1 SGHTA and CDR2 FQGTGA. Trimming cost V 1 base and J 1 base, with 7 bases left between them. This CDR3 has 14 amino acids. CD45RO-negative cells were positively selected for CCR7, leaving out terminally differentiated effector memory CD45RA+ cells.

Material: naive CD8+ T cells sorted from blood. This TCR came from a young man in good health. The rearrangement joins TRBV7-3 to TRBJ1-1, with D uncertain. The CDR3 DNA reads TGTGCCAGCAGCTTAATTGGTCCGAACACTGAAGCTTTCTTT. It specifies CASSLIGPNTEAFF.